These T cell receptor beta chains were read from a single sample in a study of regulatory T cells in long-lasting Graves disease. TCRdb re-called the multiplex PCR reads through MiXCR, storing one row per CDR3 protein. The sample has some 330,000 distinct CDR3 sequences, around 23% seen once. The input for sequencing was peripheral blood mononuclear cells (PBMCs), taken when the disease was refractory, from a patient treated with antithyroid drugs. These receptors originate from a woman in her forties with Graves disease. Each CDR3 is given with its conserved first and last residue. D genes are given only for firm matches. Expanded clones are given a class, and other clones once, few, many or no size at all.

CDR3aa	CDR3nt	abundance	d_gene	v_gene	j_gene
CASSLGRAGGSKETQYF	TGTGCCAGCAGCTTGGGCAGGGCCGGCGGCTCAAAAGAGACCCAGTACTTC	.	.	TRBV5-8	TRBJ2-5
CASSASSGVNTGELFF	TGTGCCAGCAGCGCGTCTAGCGGGGTAAACACCGGGGAGCTGTTTTTT	.	TRBD2	TRBV11-2	TRBJ2-2
CASSFSLVPDRAGELFF	TGTGCCAGCAGTTTCTCCCTAGTCCCTGATAGGGCCGGGGAGCTGTTTTTT	few	.	TRBV7-9	TRBJ2-2
CASSPSVAEGVGELFF	TGCGCCAGCAGCCCCTCGGTGGCGGAGGGGGTCGGGGAGCTGTTTTTT	few	.	TRBV5-1	TRBJ2-2
CASSLVQAAFDEQYF	TGTGCCAGCAGCTTAGTCCAGGCGGCCTTCGACGAGCAGTACTTC	many	.	TRBV7-9	TRBJ2-7
CASSRDGINSPLHF	TGTGCCAGCAGCCGGGACGGAATTAATTCACCCCTCCACTTT	few	.	TRBV7-9	TRBJ1-6
CASSLSRDINTGELFF	TGTGCCAGCAGCTTATCCCGGGACATCAACACCGGGGAGCTGTTTTTT	.	.	TRBV7-9	TRBJ2-2
CASSAGTSGVQYF	TGTGCCAGCAGCGCAGGGACTAGCGGCGTGCAGTACTTC	few	TRBD2	TRBV9	TRBJ2-7
CASSQFTGFNEKLFF	TGTGCCAGCAGCCAATTTACAGGCTTCAATGAAAAACTGTTTTTT	.	.	TRBV3-1	TRBJ1-4
CASSQSPGRRLGNTEAFF	TGTGCCAGCAGCCAATCCCCGGGCCGAAGATTGGGGAACACTGAAGCTTTCTTT	few	.	TRBV14	TRBJ1-1
CASSPGRADEQYF	TGTGCCAGCAGCCCCGGAAGGGCCGACGAGCAGTACTTC	.	.	TRBV7-3	TRBJ2-7
CASSYLGHHGYTF	TGTGCCAGCAGTTATTTGGGACATCATGGCTACACCTTC	few	.	TRBV6-9	TRBJ1-2
CSGRDVYYEQYF	TGCAGCGGCCGGGACGTGTACTACGAGCAGTACTTC	few	.	TRBV29-1	TRBJ2-7
CASSYSEWTEAFF	TGTGCCAGCAGTTACTCAGAATGGACTGAAGCTTTCTTT	many	.	TRBV6-2/TRBV6-3	TRBJ1-1
CASSLSSGMPIETQYF	TGTGCCAGCAGCTTGTCTAGCGGAATGCCCATAGAGACCCAGTACTTC	few	TRBD2	TRBV5-4	TRBJ2-5
CASNTYRVPYSPLHF	TGTGCCAGCAACACCTACAGGGTACCCTATTCACCCCTCCACTTT	many	.	TRBV28	TRBJ1-6
CASSYSKGNEQYF	TGTGCCAGCAGTTACTCAAAGGGAAACGAGCAGTACTTC	many	.	TRBV6-5	TRBJ2-7
CASSSGTGGEKLFF	TGTGCCAGCAGTTCCGGGACAGGGGGAGAAAAACTGTTTTTT	.	TRBD1	TRBV27	TRBJ1-4
CATREAGRGINEKLFF	TGTGCCACGCGGGAAGCAGGACGGGGCATTAATGAAAAACTGTTTTTT	many	.	TRBV6-1	TRBJ1-4
CASSQDRTGAREAFF	TGCGCCAGCAGCCAAGATCGGACCGGGGCGAGGGAAGCTTTCTTT	.	.	TRBV4-1	TRBJ1-1
CASSETSGSLGEQFF	TGTGCCAGCAGTGAAACTAGCGGGAGTTTGGGTGAGCAGTTCTTC	few	TRBD2	TRBV6-1	TRBJ2-1
CASSRAGQGYEQYF	TGTGCCAGCAGCCGTGCGGGACAGGGGTACGAGCAGTACTTC	many	TRBD1	TRBV4-2	TRBJ2-7
CASSLILLGNEQFF	TGTGCCAGCAGTTTAATCTTACTAGGAAATGAGCAGTTCTTC	.	.	TRBV28	TRBJ2-1
CASSPGPNYGYTF	TGTGCCAGCAGCCCCGGACCTAACTATGGCTACACCTTC	.	.	TRBV9	TRBJ1-2
CASRDGANTEAFF	TGCGCCAGCAGGGACGGCGCCAACACTGAAGCTTTCTTT	.	.	TRBV5-1	TRBJ1-1
CASSQGHRDHEQYF	TGCGCCAGCAGCCAAGGTCACAGGGACCACGAGCAGTACTTC	.	.	TRBV11-1	TRBJ2-7
CASNLAGMAGELFF	TGTGCCAGTAATCTAGCGGGAATGGCTGGGGAGCTGTTTTTT	.	TRBD2	TRBV19	TRBJ2-2
CASSLERGSYEQYF	TGCGCCAGCAGCTTGGAGCGGGGCTCCTACGAGCAGTACTTC	many	TRBD2	TRBV5-1	TRBJ2-7
CSARLDGYEQYF	TGCAGTGCTAGACTAGATGGGTACGAGCAGTACTTC	.	.	TRBV20-1	TRBJ2-7